Presented here are 20 T cell receptor beta chains from one specimen sequenced in a study of blood T cell repertoires in COVID-19. Method: immunoSEQ multiplex PCR; TCRdb's copy keeps in-frame clones and lacks some. The table shows 150,000 to 200,000 clones, with 70% to 85% occurring only once. Sequences were obtained from peripheral blood. The receptors derive from a woman aged 40 to 49 with COVID-19, enrolled during active disease.

The chain recombines TRBV20-1 with TRBJ2-1; the D gene is possibly TRBD2 (5 bases). The CDR3 has 11 residues. Looked up from germline, CDR1 is DFQATT and CDR2 is SNEGSKA (reference sequence). V gave up 7 bases and J gave up 7 bases, with 11 bases separating them. DNA of the CDR3: TGCAGTGGAGGGCCGGGTAATGAGCAGTTCTTC. The encoded protein is CSGGPGNEQFF.

The chain recombines TRBV24-1 with TRBJ2-3; D gene ambiguous. The ends were cut back, 4 bases at V and 0 bases at J, with 13 bases in the middle. Germline CDR1 KGHDR, CDR2 SFDVKD. CDR3 length: 16 residues. The DNA of the CDR3 is TGTGCCACCAGTGACTCCCCCGCAGGAAGCACAGATACGCAGTATTTT. Translating it yields CATSDSPAGSTDTQYF.

This chain uses TRBV7-9 with TRBJ2-7, with D perhaps TRBD1 (5 bases). The CDR3 is 13 amino acids. The germline V gene has CDR1 SEHNR and CDR2 FQNEAQ (reference sequence). V dropped 5 bases and J dropped 2 bases, with 10 bases sitting between them. The CDR3 bases are TGTGCCAGCAGCCCCAGGGCCACCTACGAGCAGTACTTC. Its translation is CASSPRATYEQYF. Full variable domain (remainder filled in from reference TRBV7-9 and TRBJ2-7): DTGVSQNPRHKITKRGQNVTFRCDPISEHNRLYWYRQTLGQGPEFLTYFQNEAQLEKSRLLSDRFSAERPKGSFSTLEIQRTEQGDSAMYLCASSPRATYEQYFGPGTRLTVT.

The chain employs TRBV30 and TRBJ2-7, with D possibly TRBD2 on 5 matching bases. Germline V gives CDR1 GTSNPN, CDR2 SVGIG (reference sequence). The CDR3 runs to 15 residues. V lost 2 bases and J lost 2, with 16 bases in between. The CDR3 reads CAWSSDSGLAYEQYF. The CDR3 DNA sequence: TGTGCCTGGAGTTCGGACTCCGGGCTGGCCTACGAGCAGTACTTC.

The chain joins TRBV9 to TRBJ2-1, with TRBD1 identical over 10 bases. The CDR3 contains 16 residues. The V gene's germline CDR1 is SGDLS and CDR2 YYNGEE. After removal of 4 bases from V and 4 bases from J, the junction contained 8 bases not matched to a gene. Written as DNA, the CDR3 is TGTGCCAGCAGCTCCAACGACAGGGGGCCTTACAATGAGCAGTTCTTC. Protein sequence: CASSSNDRGPYNEQFF.

This clone was seen more than once but under ten times. This chain uses TRBV5-5 with TRBJ1-1; D is unresolved. V shed 0 bases and J shed 1 base, with 10 bases lying between them. The germline CDR1 and CDR2 sequences are SGHKS and YYEKEE (reference sequence). This CDR3 has 15 amino acids. The CDR3 loop reads CASSLGPGSNTEAFF. In DNA, the CDR3 is TGTGCCAGCAGCTTGGGACCCGGGTCGAACACTGAAGCTTTCTTT.

The genes are TRBV7-6 and TRBJ2-2, with 8 bases matching TRBD1. Germline CDR1 is SGHVS and CDR2 is FNYEAQ. The V segment lost 5 bases and the J segment 3 bases; nucleotides outside the gene matches: 2. The CDR3 runs 14 residues. The CDR3 nucleotides read TGTGCCAGCAGCCTACAGGGGGACACCGGGGAGCTGTTTTTT. Translating it yields CASSLQGDTGELFF.

The chain recombines TRBV10-3 with TRBJ1-2, with D possibly being TRBD1 (6 bases). V lost 3 bases and J lost 1, with 18 bases in between. CDR3 length equals 17 residues. Germline CDR1 reads ENHRY; CDR2 reads SYGVKD. The CDR3 region has the DNA TGTGCCATCAGTGAACACGGGACATGGGGGAGTAACTATGGCTACACCTTC. The encoded protein is CAISEHGTWGSNYGYTF.

The rearrangement joins TRBV10-3 to TRBJ2-1, with 7 bases identical to TRBD2. There are 13 residues in the CDR3. V dropped 6 bases and J dropped 9; count of bases not matched to a gene: 8. Germline lookup yields CDR1 ENHRY and CDR2 SYGVKD. The CDR3 sequence is CAISHDGRIEQFF. The CDR3 region has the DNA TGTGCCATCAGCCACGACGGGAGGATTGAGCAGTTCTTC.

The chain joins TRBV27 to TRBJ1-1, with a weak D call TRBD1 (6 bases). Germline loops: CDR1 MNHEY, CDR2 SMNVEV (reference sequence). V lost 0 bases to trimming and J lost 4 bases, with 12 bases between them. The CDR3 loop spans 15 amino acids. The CDR3 coding sequence is TGTGCCAGCAGTTTATCCTGGGGGCGAGGCACTGAAGCTTTCTTT. The encoded protein is CASSLSWGRGTEAFF.

The CDR3: CASRPERNIYEQYF. In nucleotides, the CDR3 is TGCGCCAGCCGGCCCGAGCGGAACATCTACGAGCAGTACTTC. This rearrangement joins TRBV5-1 to TRBJ2-7, with D tentatively TRBD2 (5 bases). CDR1 is SGHRS, CDR2 YFSETQ, per germline. This CDR3 has 14 residues. V dropped 7 bases and J dropped 3 bases, with 17 bases sitting between them.

The chain carries TRBV3-1 (or the pseudogene TRBV3-2) and TRBJ1-3; no clear D gene. This CDR3 has 17 residues. Looked up from germline, CDR1 is LGHDT and CDR2 is YNNKEL (reference sequence). V dropped 0 bases and J dropped 0 bases, with 12 bases sitting between them. DNA of the CDR3: TGTGCCAGCAGCCAAGACCCCAGCAGCGTCTCTGGAAACACCATATATTTT. The encoded protein is CASSQDPSSVSGNTIYF.

This clone was found a few times. The chain has TRBV5-1 and TRBJ1-6; D may be TRBD1 (5 bases). CDR3 size: 15 residues. Looked up from germline, CDR1 is SGHRS and CDR2 is YFSETQ. V was cut by 4 bases and J by 5 bases, with 13 bases left in between. The CDR3 is CASSRDLGDNSPLHF. In DNA, the CDR3 is TGCGCCAGCAGCAGGGACTTAGGGGATAATTCACCCCTCCACTTT.

This clone was counted between two and nine times. The chain couples TRBV5-5 to TRBJ1-2; perhaps TRBD1 as D (5 bases). Trimming removed 4 bases at V and 3 bases at J, with 10 bases between. Looked up from germline, CDR1 is SGHKS and CDR2 is YYEKEE (reference sequence). This CDR3 has 13 residues. CDR3 loop: CASSVQGDYGYTF. DNA of the CDR3: TGTGCCAGCAGCGTGCAGGGCGACTATGGCTACACCTTC.

The genes are TRBV27 and TRBJ2-7, with no clear D. V was pared by 3 bases and J by 2 bases, with 8 bases between. The CDR3 contains 13 residues. The germline V gene encodes CDR1 MNHEY and CDR2 SMNVEV (reference sequence). This chain's CDR3 is CASSFGLAYEQYF. Written as DNA, the CDR3 is TGTGCCAGCAGTTTCGGTCTCGCCTACGAGCAGTACTTC.

This clone appeared a few times. The gene calls are TRBV5-1 and TRBJ2-7; weak D call: TRBD1 (5 bases). The length of the CDR3 is 14 residues. The V gene's germline CDR1 is SGHRS and CDR2 YFSETQ. With 0 bases removed from V and 0 bases from J, the gap between germline ends came to 7 bases. CDR3 loop: CASSLGDSSYEQYF. The CDR3 DNA reads TGCGCCAGCAGCTTGGGCGACAGCTCCTACGAGCAGTACTTC.

This clone has just one count. The CDR3 is CASSPPGTGTGYTF. The CDR3 nucleotides read TGTGCCAGCTCACCACCGGGGACAGGGACCGGCTACACCTTC. The V call is TRBV18, the J call TRBJ1-2; 9 nucleotides match TRBD1. Germline CDR1 reads KGHSH; CDR2 reads LQKENI. The J segment lost 8 bases and the V segment lost 0 bases, leaving 4 bases of the junction unmatched. The CDR3 spans 14 residues.

The gene calls are TRBV5-4 and TRBJ2-5, with a weak D call TRBD1 (6 bases). This CDR3 comprises 15 residues. Germline CDR1 and CDR2: SGHNT and YYREEE (reference sequence). V lost 0 bases and J lost 3, with 12 bases in between. The CDR3: CASSLAGRGKETQYF. CDR3 bases: TGTGCCAGCAGCTTGGCCGGCAGGGGTAAAGAGACCCAGTACTTC.

This clone was observed a single time. V and J are TRBV5-6 and TRBJ1-1; no clear D gene. CDR3 size: 13 residues. The V gene lost 1 base and the J gene lost 2 bases, with 6 bases spanning the gap. Germline lookup yields CDR1 SGHDT and CDR2 YYEEEE. This CDR3 is CASSLFYNTEAFF. In DNA form, the CDR3 reads TGTGCCAGCAGCTTGTTTTATAACACTGAAGCTTTCTTT.

This clone has just a few counts. The chain has TRBV2 and TRBJ1-4; 9 bases align to TRBD1. The CDR3 runs 13 residues. With V trimmed by 8 bases and J by 6 bases, 4 bases remained unmatched. Germline CDR1 SNHLY, CDR2 FYNNEI. In nucleotides, the CDR3 is TGTGCCAGCGCTGGGACAGGGCATGAAAAACTGTTTTTT. Residues: CASAGTGHEKLFF.